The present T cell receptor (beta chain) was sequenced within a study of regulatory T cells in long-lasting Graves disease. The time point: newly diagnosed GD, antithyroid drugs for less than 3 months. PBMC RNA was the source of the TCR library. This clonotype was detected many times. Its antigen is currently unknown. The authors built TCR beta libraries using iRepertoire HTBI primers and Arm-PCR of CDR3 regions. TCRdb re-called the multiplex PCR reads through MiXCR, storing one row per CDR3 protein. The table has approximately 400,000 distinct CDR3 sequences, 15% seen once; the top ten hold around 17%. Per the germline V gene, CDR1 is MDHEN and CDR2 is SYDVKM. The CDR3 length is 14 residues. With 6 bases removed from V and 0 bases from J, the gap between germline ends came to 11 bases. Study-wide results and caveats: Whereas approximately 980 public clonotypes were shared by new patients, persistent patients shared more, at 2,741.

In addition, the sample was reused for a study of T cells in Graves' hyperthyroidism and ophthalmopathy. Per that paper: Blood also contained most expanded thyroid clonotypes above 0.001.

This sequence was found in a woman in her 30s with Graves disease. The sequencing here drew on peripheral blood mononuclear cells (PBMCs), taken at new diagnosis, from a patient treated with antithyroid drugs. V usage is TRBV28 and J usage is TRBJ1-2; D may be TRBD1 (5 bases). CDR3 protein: CASSTGTANYGYTF. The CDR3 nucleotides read TGTGCCAGCAGCACCGGGACCGCTAACTATGGCTACACCTTC.